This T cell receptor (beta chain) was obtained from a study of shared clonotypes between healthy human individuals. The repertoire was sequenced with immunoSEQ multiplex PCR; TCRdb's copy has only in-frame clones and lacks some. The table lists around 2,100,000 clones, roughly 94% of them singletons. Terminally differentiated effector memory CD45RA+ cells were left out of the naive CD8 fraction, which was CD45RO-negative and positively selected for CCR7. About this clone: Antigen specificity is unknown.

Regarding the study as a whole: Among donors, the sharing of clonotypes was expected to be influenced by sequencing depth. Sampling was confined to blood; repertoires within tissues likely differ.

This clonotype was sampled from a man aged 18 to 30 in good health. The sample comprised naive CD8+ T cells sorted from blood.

This chain's CDR3 is CASGLYRGMAYEQYF. The CDR3 DNA is TGTGCTAGTGGTTTGTACAGGGGGATGGCCTACGAGCAGTACTTC. The chain carries TRBV12-5 and TRBJ2-7, with TRBD1 identical over 8 bases. CDR1 and CDR2 from the germline V gene are LGHNT and FRNRAP. The CDR3 loop spans 15 amino acids. With 2 bases clipped from V and 2 bases from J, the junction kept 5 bases outside the gene matches.